The clone carrying this TCR beta chain appeared once. Its antigen is not known. V gave up 4 bases and J gave up 0 bases; unmatched junction bases: 3. The CDR3 loop spans 14 amino acids. Per germline, CDR1 SGHNT and CDR2 YYREEE (reference sequence). This sample was included in a study of beta chain features in type 1 diabetes. General study points: Equally in patients and controls, PCR might preferentially amplify shorter templates. Type 1 diabetes patients showed a moderate but significant shortening of TCRB CDR3s in all four CD4+ subsets.

Sampling consisted of one heparinised blood draw per donor, averaging roughly 0.12 L. Purity exceeded 95% in all sorted populations. Reverse transcribing all isolated RNA meant expressed TCRB transcripts were sequenced. Naive, central memory and regulatory T cell samples yielded approximately 3.3 million reads on average. Method: immunoSEQ multiplex PCR; TCRdb's copy keeps in-frame clones and lacks some. The sample has approximately 600,000 clones; approximately 13% are singletons. The source is a man aged 25 to 45 with type 1 diabetes. The sample consisted of naive CD4+ T cells from blood. The chain has TRBV5-4 and TRBJ1-2, with 7 positions matching TRBD1. CDR3 amino acids: CASSRDSSNYGYTF. The CDR3 nucleotides are TGTGCCAGCAGCCGGGACAGTTCTAACTATGGCTACACCTTC.